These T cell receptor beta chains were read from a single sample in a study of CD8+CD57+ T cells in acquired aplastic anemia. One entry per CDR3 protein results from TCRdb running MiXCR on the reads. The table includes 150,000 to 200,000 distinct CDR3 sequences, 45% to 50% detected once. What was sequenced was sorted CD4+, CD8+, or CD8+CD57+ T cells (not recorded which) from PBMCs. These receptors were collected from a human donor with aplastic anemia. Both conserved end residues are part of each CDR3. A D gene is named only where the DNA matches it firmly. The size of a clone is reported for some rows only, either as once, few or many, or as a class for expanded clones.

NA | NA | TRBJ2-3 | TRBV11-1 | TGTGCCAGCAGCCCCATACTAGGCACCACAGATACGCAGTATTTT | CASSPILGTTDTQYF
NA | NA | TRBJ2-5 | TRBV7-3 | TGTGCCAGCAGCTTAAACCCCCGGGAGACCCAGTACTTC | CASSLNPRETQYF
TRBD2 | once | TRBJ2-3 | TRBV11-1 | TGTGCCAGCAGCTATTCGGGGGGGCAGAGAGATACGCAGTATTTC | CASSYSGGQRDTQYF
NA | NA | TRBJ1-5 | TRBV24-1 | TGTGCCACCGGCCGCGGGGGATCGAGCAATCAGCCCCAGCATTTT | CATGRGGSSNQPQHF
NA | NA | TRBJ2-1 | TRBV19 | TGTGCCAGTAGTGCCCGGGTGGCTCCCTACAATGAGCAGTTCTTC | CASSARVAPYNEQFF
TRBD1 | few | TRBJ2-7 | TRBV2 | TGTGCCAGAGGACAGGGGCAGGGGGAGCAGTACTTC | CARGQGQGEQYF
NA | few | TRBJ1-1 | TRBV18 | TGTGCCAGCTCACCAACCCCGAACACTGAAGCTTTCTTT | CASSPTPNTEAFF
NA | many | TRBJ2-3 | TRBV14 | TGTGCCAGCAGCCATTATCCGGGACAACCTAGCACAGATACGCAGTATTTT | CASSHYPGQPSTDTQYF
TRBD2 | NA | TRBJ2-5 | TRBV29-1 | TGCAGCGTTGAAGGGACGAGGGCGGGAGGAGCCCAGTACTTC | CSVEGTRAGGAQYF
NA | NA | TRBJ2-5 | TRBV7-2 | TGTGCCAGCAGCACCGTCCGCGGCAGAGAAGAGACCCAGTACTTC | CASSTVRGREETQYF
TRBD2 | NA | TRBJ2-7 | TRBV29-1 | TGCAGCGTTTGGACTAGCGGGAGCACCGAGCAGTACTTC | CSVWTSGSTEQYF
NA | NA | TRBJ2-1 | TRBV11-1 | TGTGCCAGCAGCTCATTAGCAGAATCCAATGAGCAGTTCTTC | CASSSLAESNEQFF
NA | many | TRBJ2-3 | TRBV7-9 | TGTGCCAGCAGCTTAATACTGAGCACAGATACGCAGTATTTT | CASSLILSTDTQYF
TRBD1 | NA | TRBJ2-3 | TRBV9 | TGTGCCAGCAGCGTTACCACCGGGACAGGATACACAGATACGCAGTATTTT | CASSVTTGTGYTDTQYF